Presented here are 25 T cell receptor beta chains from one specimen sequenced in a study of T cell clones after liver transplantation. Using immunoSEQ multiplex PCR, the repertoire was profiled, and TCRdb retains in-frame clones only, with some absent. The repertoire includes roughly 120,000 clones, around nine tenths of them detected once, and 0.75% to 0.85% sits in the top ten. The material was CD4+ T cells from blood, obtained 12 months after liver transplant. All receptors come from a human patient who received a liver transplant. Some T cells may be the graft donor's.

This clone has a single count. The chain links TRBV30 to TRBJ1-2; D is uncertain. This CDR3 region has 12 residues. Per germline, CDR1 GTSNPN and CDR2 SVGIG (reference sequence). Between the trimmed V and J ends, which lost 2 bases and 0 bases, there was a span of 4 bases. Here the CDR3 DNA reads TGTGCCTGGAGTACCGCTAACTATGGCTACACCTTC. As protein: CAWSTANYGYTF.

DNA of the CDR3: TGTGCCAGCAGCTTGGAAGGGACCCACGAGCAGTACTTC. The encoded protein is CASSLEGTHEQYF. The chain joins TRBV5-5 to TRBJ2-7; D is tentatively TRBD1 or TRBD2 (5 bases each). V lost 0 bases and J lost 5, with 9 bases in between. The CDR3 spans 13 residues. Germline V gives CDR1 SGHKS, CDR2 YYEKEE (reference sequence).

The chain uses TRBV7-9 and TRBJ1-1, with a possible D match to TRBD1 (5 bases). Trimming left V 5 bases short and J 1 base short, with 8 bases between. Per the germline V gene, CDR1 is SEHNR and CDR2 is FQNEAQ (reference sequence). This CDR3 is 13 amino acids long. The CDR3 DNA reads TGTGCCAGCAGCCTGACAGAGAACACTGAAGCTTTCTTT. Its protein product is CASSLTENTEAFF.

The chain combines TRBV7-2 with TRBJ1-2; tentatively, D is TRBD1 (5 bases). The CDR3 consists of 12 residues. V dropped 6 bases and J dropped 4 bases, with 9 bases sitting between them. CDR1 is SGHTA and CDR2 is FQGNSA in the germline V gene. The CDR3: CASRGDLYGYTF. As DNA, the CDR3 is TGTGCCAGCAGGGGGGATCTCTATGGCTACACCTTC. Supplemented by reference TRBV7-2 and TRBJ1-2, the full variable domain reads GAGVSQSPSNKVTEKGKDVELRCDPISGHTALYWYRQSLGQGLEFLIYFQGNSAPDKSGLPSDRFSAERTGGSVSTLTIQRTQQEDSAVYLCASRGDLYGYTFGSGTRLTVV.

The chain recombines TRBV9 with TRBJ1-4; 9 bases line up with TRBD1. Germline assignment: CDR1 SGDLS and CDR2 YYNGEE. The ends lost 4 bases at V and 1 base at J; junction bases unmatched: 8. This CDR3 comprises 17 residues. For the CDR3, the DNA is TGTGCCAGCAGCTCCGGGACAGGGCCCAGAACTAATGAAAAACTGTTTTTT. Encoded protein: CASSSGTGPRTNEKLFF. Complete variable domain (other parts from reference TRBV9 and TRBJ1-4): DSGVTQTPKHLITATGQRVTLRCSPRSGDLSVYWYQQSLDQGLQFLIQYYNGEERAKGNILERFSAQQFPDLHSELNLSSLELGDSALYFCASSSGTGPRTNEKLFFGSGTQLSVL.

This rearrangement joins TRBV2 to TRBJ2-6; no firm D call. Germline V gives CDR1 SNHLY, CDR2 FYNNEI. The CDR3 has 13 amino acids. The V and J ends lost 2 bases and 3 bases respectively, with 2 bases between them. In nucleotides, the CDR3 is TGTGCCAGCAGTGAAAATGGGGCCAACGTCCTGACTTTC. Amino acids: CASSENGANVLTF.

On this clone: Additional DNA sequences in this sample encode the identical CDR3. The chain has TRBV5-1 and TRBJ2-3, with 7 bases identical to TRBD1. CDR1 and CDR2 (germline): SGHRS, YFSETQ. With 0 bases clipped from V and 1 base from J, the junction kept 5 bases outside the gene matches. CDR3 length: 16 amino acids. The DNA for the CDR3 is TGCGCCAGCAGCTTGGCAGGGGGAGCCGGCACAGATACGCAGTATTTT. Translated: CASSLAGGAGTDTQYF.

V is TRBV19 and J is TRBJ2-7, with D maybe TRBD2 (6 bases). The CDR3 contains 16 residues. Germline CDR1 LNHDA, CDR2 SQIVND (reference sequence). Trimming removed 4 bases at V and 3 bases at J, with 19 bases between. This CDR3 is CASSSRAGGSHYEQYF. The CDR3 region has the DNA TGTGCCAGTAGTAGCCGCGCCGGGGGATCCCACTACGAGCAGTACTTC.

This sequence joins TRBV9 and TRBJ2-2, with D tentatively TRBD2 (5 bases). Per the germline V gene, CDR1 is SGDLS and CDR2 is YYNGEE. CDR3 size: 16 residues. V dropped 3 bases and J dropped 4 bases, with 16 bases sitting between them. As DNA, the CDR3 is TGTGCCAGCAGCGGACTCAGAAGCGCGGGCACCGGGGAGCTGTTTTTT. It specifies CASSGLRSAGTGELFF. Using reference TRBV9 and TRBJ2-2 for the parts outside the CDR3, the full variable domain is DSGVTQTPKHLITATGQRVTLRCSPRSGDLSVYWYQQSLDQGLQFLIQYYNGEERAKGNILERFSAQQFPDLHSELNLSSLELGDSALYFCASSGLRSAGTGELFFGEGSRLTVL.

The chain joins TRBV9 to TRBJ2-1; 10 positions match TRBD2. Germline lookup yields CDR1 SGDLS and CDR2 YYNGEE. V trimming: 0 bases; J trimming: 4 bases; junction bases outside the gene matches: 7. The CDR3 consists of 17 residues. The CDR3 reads CASSVAPSGGLYNEQFF. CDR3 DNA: TGTGCCAGCAGCGTAGCTCCTAGCGGGGGACTATACAATGAGCAGTTCTTC.

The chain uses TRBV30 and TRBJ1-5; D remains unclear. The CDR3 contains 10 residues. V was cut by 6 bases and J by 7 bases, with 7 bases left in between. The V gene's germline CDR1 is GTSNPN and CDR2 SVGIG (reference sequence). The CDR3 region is CACGEQPQHF. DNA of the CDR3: TGTGCCTGCGGGGAGCAGCCCCAGCATTTT.

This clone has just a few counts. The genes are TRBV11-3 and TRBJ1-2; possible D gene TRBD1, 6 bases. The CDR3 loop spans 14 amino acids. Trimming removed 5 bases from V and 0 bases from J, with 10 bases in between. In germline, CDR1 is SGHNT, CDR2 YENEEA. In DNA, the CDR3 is TGTGCCAGCAGCATTGACAGGACTAACTATGGCTACACCTTC. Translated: CASSIDRTNYGYTF.

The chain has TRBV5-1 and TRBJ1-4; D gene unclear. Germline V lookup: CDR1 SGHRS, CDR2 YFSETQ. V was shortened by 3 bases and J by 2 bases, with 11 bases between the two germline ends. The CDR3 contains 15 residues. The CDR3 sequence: CASSSTSSTNEKLFF. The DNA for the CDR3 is TGCGCCAGCAGCTCCACGTCGTCTACTAATGAAAAACTGTTTTTT.

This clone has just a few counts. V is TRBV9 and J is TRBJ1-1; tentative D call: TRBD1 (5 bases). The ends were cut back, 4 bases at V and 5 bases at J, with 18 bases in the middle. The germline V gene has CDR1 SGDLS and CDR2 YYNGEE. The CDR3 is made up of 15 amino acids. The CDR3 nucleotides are TGTGCCAGCAGCCCCGGGGGTCTCGGGAGGACTGAAGCTTTCTTT. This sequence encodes CASSPGGLGRTEAFF.

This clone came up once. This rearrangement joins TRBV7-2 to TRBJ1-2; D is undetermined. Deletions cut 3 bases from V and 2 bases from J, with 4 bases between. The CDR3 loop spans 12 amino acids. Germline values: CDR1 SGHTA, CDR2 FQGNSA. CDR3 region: CASSFGNYGYTF. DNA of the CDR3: TGTGCCAGCAGCTTCGGAAACTATGGCTACACCTTC. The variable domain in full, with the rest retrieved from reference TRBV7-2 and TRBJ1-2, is GAGVSQSPSNKVTEKGKDVELRCDPISGHTALYWYRQSLGQGLEFLIYFQGNSAPDKSGLPSDRFSAERTGGSVSTLTIQRTQQEDSAVYLCASSFGNYGYTFGSGTRLTVV.

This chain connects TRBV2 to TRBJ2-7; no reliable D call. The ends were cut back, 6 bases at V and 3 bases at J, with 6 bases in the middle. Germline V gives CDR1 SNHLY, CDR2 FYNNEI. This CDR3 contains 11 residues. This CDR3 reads CASSHHYEQYF. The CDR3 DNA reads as TGTGCCAGCAGCCACCACTACGAGCAGTACTTC.

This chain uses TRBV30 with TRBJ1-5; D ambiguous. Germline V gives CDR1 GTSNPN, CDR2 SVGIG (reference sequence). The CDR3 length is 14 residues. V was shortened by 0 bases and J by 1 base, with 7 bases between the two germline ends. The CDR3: CAWSVSGSNQPQHF. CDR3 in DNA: TGTGCCTGGAGTGTCAGTGGAAGCAATCAGCCCCAGCATTTT.

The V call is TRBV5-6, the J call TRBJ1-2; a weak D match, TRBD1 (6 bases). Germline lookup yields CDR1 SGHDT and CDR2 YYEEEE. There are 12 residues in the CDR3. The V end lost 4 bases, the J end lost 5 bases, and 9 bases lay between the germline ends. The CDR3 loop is CASSEGGYGYTF. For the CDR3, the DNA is TGTGCCAGCAGCGAAGGGGGATATGGCTACACCTTC.

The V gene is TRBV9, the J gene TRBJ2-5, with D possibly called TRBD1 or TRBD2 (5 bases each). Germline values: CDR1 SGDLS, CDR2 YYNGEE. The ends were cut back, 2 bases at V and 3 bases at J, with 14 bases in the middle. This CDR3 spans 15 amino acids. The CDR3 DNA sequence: TGTGCCAGCAGCGTCTACGGGACGAGTGAAGAGACCCAGTACTTC. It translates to CASSVYGTSEETQYF.

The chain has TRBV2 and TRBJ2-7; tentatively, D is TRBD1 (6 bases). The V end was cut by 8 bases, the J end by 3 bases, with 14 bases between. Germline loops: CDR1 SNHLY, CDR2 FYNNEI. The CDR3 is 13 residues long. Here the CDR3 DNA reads TGTGCCAGCGCCGGGACACCGATCTACGAGCAGTACTTC. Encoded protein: CASAGTPIYEQYF.

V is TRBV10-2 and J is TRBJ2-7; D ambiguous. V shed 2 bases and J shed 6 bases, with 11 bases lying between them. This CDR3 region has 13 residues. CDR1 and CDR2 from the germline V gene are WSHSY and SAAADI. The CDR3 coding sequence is TGCGCCAGCAGTGAGGCGATGAAGGGCGAGCAGTACTTC. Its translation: CASSEAMKGEQYF.

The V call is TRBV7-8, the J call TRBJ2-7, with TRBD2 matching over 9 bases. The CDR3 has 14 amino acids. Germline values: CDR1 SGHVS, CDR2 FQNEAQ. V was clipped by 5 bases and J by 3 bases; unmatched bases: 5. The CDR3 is CASSPSGVGYEQYF. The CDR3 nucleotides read TGTGCCAGCAGCCCTAGCGGGGTGGGCTACGAGCAGTACTTC.

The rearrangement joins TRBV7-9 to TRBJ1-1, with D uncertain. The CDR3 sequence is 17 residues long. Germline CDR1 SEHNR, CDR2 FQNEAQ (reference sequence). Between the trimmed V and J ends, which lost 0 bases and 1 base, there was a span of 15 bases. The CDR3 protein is CASSLALSDPGNTEAFF. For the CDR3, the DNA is TGTGCCAGCAGCTTAGCGCTCAGTGATCCTGGGAACACTGAAGCTTTCTTT.

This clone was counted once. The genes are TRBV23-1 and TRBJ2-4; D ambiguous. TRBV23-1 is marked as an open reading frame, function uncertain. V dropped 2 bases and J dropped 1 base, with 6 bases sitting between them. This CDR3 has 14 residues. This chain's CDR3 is CASSQIHAKNIQYF. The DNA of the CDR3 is TGCGCCAGCAGTCAAATACACGCCAAAAACATTCAGTACTTC.

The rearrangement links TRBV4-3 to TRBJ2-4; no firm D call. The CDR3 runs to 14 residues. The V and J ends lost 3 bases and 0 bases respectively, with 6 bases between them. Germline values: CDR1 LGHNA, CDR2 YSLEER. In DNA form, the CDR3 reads TGCGCCAGCAGCCAGGATCTAGCCAAAAACATTCAGTACTTC. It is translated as CASSQDLAKNIQYF.